The sequence of this TCR beta chain was determined in a study of T-cell reconstitution after alpha-beta-depleted transplantation in children. TCRbeta library preparation incorporated unique molecular identifiers. A single record per CDR3 protein comes from TCRdb applying MiXCR to the PCR reads. The table has about 610,000 distinct CDR3 sequences, roughly a tenth seen once. This clonotype was recorded at least ten times. The germline CDR1 and CDR2 sequences are LNHNV and YYDKDF (reference sequence). The CDR3 covers 17 residues. The V end was cut by 1 base, the J end by 5 bases, with 17 bases between. The rearrangement joins TRBV15 to TRBJ2-2, with unresolved D. The sample consisted of PBMCs from the stem cell graft donor, taken from the stem cell graft. This receptor was identified in a human donor who donated a stem cell graft to a child with acute myeloid leukemia. The CDR3 region is CATSRAIRGTQTGELFF. The CDR3 DNA is TGTGCCACCAGCAGAGCGATACGAGGCACTCAAACCGGGGAGCTGTTTTTT.